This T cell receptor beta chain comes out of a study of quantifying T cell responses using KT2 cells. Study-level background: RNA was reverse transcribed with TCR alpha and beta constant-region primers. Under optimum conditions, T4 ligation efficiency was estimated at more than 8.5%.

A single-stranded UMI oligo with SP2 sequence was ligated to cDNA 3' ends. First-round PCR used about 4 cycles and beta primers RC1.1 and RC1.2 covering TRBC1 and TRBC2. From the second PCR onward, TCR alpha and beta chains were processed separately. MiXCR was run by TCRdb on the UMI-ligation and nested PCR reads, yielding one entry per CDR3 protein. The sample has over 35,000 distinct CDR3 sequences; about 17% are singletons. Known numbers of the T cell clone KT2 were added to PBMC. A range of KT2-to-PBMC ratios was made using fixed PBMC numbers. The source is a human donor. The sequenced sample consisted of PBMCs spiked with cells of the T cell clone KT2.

The CDR3 bases are TGCAGTGCAACTCGGACAGGCGGTGTTGACAATGAGCAGTTCTTC. This translates into CSATRTGGVDNEQFF. V is TRBV20-1 and J is TRBJ2-1; 7 bases align to TRBD1. The CDR3 totals 15 residues. Germline assignment: CDR1 DFQATT and CDR2 SNEGSKA (reference sequence). V shed 6 bases and J 5 bases; nucleotides not matched to a gene: 13.